This T cell receptor (beta chain) was sequenced during a study of vaccination effects on CD4 cells after COVID-19. Study-wide points: Relatively few convalescent patients took part in the study, which had no early post-infection timepoints. Late in the post-vaccination period, infection-induced and vaccine-induced clones underwent marked clonal contraction.

A word on this clone: Its target is not known.

Looked up from germline, CDR1 is SNHLY and CDR2 is FYNNEI. The CDR3 is made up of 14 amino acids. Trimming removed 3 bases at V and 3 bases at J, with 10 bases between. Before sequencing, viral peptide pools were used by the ViraFEST assay to expand antigen-specific CD4+ T cells. Culture lasted about ten days before CD4+ T cell isolation. Having tested negative for nucleocapsid antibodies, the vaccine recipients showed no prior SARS-CoV-2 infection. PBMC were cultured at fewer than 2.5 million per well with 10 IU/ml IL-2 and 10 ug/ml peptides. Measured with immunoSEQ multiplex PCR; TCRdb has only the in-frame clones, and not every one. This table has more than 50,000 clones, roughly four fifths appearing once.

Sequenced here: CD4+ T cells from PBMCs cultured with HCoV-229E spike peptides, sampled before COVID-19 vaccination. The chain is built from TRBV2 and TRBJ2-3; D remains unclear. The TCR was taken from a human donor who received a COVID-19 vaccine. CDR3 sequence (DNA): TGTGCCAGCAGTGATCGGTCCGGAACAGATACGCAGTATTTT. Amino acid sequence: CASSDRSGTDTQYF.